This T cell receptor beta chain was recovered during a study of cytomegalovirus exposure and HLA in healthy donors. Findings and limits, study-wide: Versus the roughly 700-donor mean, an Asian-associated ancestry cluster reportedly showed fewer N-insertions in a later analysis.

PCR used 60 Vbeta primers and 13 Jbeta primers. Only in-frame clones appear in the TCRdb table, and some are missing; sequencing was by immunoSEQ multiplex PCR. The sample lists 90,000 to 150,000 clones, over 60% occurring once. The CDR3 is 14 amino acids. V lost 7 bases and J lost 4; bases outside the gene matches: 8. CDR1 MNHEY and CDR2 SVGAGI come from the germline V gene. With regard to this clone: Its matching antigen is unknown.

The source material was PBMCs. The source of this sequence is a man aged 35 to 55 in good health and CMV-seropositive. The chain links TRBV6-5 to TRBJ2-5, with 8 bases fitting TRBD2. As DNA, the CDR3 is TGTGCCAGCAAGCCGGGACTAGGGGGAGAGACCCAGTACTTC. This encodes CASKPGLGGETQYF.